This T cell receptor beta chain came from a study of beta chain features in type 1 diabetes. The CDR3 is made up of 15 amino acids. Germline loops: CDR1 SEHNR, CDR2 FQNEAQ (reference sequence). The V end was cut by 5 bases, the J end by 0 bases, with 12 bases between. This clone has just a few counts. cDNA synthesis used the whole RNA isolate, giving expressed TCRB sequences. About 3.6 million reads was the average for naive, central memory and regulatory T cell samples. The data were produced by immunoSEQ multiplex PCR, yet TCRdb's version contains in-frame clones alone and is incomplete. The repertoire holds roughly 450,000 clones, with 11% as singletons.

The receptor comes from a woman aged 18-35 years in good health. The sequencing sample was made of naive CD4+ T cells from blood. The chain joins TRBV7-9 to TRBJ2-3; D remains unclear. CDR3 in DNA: TGTGCCAGCAGCCGTCGCCTAGGTAGCACAGATACGCAGTATTTT. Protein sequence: CASSRRLGSTDTQYF.